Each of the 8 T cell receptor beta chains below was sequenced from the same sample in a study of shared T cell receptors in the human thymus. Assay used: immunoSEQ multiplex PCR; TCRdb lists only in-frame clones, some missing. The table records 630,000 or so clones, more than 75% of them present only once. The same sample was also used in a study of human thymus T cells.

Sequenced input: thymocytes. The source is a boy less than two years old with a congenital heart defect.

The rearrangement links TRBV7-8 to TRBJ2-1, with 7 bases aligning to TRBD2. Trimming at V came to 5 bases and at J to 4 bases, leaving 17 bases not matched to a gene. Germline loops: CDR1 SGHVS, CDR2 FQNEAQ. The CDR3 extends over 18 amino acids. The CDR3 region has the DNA TGTGCCAGCAGCCGAGGCTCCCCTAGCGGAGAACAATACAATGAGCAGTTCTTC. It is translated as CASSRGSPSGEQYNEQFF.

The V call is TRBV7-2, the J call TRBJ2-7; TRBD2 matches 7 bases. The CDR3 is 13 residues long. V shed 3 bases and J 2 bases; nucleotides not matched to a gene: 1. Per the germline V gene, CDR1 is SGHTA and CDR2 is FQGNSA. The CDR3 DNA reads TGTGCCAGCAGCTTTGCGGGGGCCTACGAGCAGTACTTC. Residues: CASSFAGAYEQYF.

The DNA of the CDR3 is TGCAGCGTTGGGACAGGGGGGCACTCCTACGAGCAGTACTTC. Protein sequence: CSVGTGGHSYEQYF. The chain links TRBV29-1 to TRBJ2-7, with 10 bases aligning to TRBD1. Germline V gene sequence: CDR1 SQVTM, CDR2 ANQGSEA. V gave up 4 bases and J gave up 0 bases; unmatched junction bases: 3. The CDR3 has 14 residues.

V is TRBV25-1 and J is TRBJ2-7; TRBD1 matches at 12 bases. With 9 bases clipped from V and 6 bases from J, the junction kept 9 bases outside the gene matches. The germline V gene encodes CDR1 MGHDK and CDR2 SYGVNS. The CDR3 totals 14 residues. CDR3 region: CASRGRDRGLEQYF. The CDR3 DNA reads TGTGCCAGTCGCGGCCGGGACAGGGGGCTCGAGCAGTACTTC.

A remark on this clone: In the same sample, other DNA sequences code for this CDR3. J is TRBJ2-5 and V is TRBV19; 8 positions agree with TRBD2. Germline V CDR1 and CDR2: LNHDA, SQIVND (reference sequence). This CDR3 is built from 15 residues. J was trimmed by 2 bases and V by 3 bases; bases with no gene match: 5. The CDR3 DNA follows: TGTGCCAGTAGTATCACTAGCGGAGAACAAGAGACCCAGTACTTC. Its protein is CASSITSGEQETQYF.

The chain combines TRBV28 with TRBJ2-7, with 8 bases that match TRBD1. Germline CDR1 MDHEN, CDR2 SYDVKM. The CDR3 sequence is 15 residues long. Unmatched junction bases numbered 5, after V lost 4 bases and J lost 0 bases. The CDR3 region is CASSSRTGSSYEQYF. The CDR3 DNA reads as TGTGCCAGCAGTTCCAGGACAGGGAGCTCCTACGAGCAGTACTTC.

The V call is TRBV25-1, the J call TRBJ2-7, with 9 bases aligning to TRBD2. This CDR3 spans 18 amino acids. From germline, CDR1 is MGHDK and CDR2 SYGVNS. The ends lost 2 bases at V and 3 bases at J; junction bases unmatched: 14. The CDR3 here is CASSEGHSAKRGDYEQYF. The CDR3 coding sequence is TGTGCCAGCAGTGAAGGCCACTCCGCCAAGCGGGGGGACTACGAGCAGTACTTC.

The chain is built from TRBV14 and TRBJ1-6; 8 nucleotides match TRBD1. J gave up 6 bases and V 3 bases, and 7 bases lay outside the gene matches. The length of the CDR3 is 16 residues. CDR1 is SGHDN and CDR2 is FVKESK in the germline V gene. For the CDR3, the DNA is TGTGCCAGCAGCCAGCAAGACAGGGGTCGTAATTCACCCCTCCACTTT. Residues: CASSQQDRGRNSPLHF. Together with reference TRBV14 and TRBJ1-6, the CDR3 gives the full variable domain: EAGVTQFPSHSVIEKGQTVTLRCDPISGHDNLYWYRRVMGKEIKFLLHFVKESKQDESGMPNNRFLAERTGGTYSTLKVQPAELEDSGVYFCASSQQDRGRNSPLHFGNGTRLTVT.